This T cell receptor beta chain was retrieved from a study of vaccination and CD4 T cells after COVID-19. This CDR3 has 16 residues. Germline trimming cut 6 bases from V and 2 bases from J; bases unmatched to any gene: 4. From germline, CDR1 is LNHDA and CDR2 SQIVND (reference sequence). Oncomine TCR Beta short-read sequencing was applied to DNA from cultured CD4+ T cells. Each CDR3 protein is one row after TCRdb ran MiXCR on the PCR reads. This sample has 25,000 to 30,000 distinct CDR3 sequences; under 75% occur once, and the top ten carry less than 20%. Treatment given: roughly 10-day PBMC culture with coronavirus spike peptide pools or control peptides (ViraFEST assay). Expanded clonotypes were found by TCR sequencing after peptide-pool stimulation (ViraFEST). Comments on this clonotype: The antigen remains unidentified.

The V and J genes are TRBV19 and TRBJ1-6, with 10 bases aligning to TRBD1. The sample was CD4+ T cells from blood, cultured in vitro, taken after SARS-CoV-2 vaccination. The sequence was collected from a human donor who received a COVID-19 vaccine. In DNA, the CDR3 is TGTGCCAGTAGGGGGGACAGGGGCGCCTATAATTCACCCCTCCACTTT. The encoded protein is CASRGDRGAYNSPLHF.